Listed below are T cell receptor beta chains from one sample, sequenced in a study of T cells in Graves' hyperthyroidism and ophthalmopathy. TCRdb ran MiXCR on the multiplex PCR reads and lists one entry per CDR3 protein. The table records fewer than 600,000 distinct CDR3 sequences, 14% of them present only once. Material: blood. The receptors here all came from a woman aged 35 to 49 with Graves' hyperthyroidism. CDR3s include the opening cysteine and the closing phenylalanine or tryptophan. A D gene is named only where the DNA matches it firmly.

TRBV29-1	TRBJ2-7	-	CSVAHSTYEQYF
TRBV19	TRBJ2-3	TRBD2	CASTPPLAGDNADTQYF
TRBV18	TRBJ2-7	-	CASSLRVSYEQYF
TRBV3-1	TRBJ2-7	TRBD2	CASSQVTSGNYEQYF
TRBV9	TRBJ2-1	TRBD2	CASSVLAGGPRNEQFF
TRBV20-1	TRBJ1-2	-	CSAPPSRSVVYTF
TRBV20-1	TRBJ1-2	-	CSAGGRVYYGYTF
TRBV19	TRBJ1-5	-	CASRTTGDSNQPQHF
TRBV7-2	TRBJ2-3	-	CASSLALVTQYF
TRBV18	TRBJ2-7	-	CASSPEGGIGYEQYF
TRBV20-1	TRBJ1-3	TRBD1	CSARSGTGGAGNTIYF
TRBV7-3	TRBJ2-2	-	CASSRNTNTGELFF
TRBV11-2	TRBJ1-3	-	CASSLDYSGNTIYF
TRBV7-2	TRBJ1-2	TRBD1	CASSLDLAGGGYTF
TRBV20-1	TRBJ2-7	TRBD2	CSAREAGGDSYEQYF
TRBV20-1	TRBJ2-3	TRBD2	CSARDLGAGGFYSTDTQYF